This record concerns one T cell receptor (beta chain) sequence. What it binds is unknown. This entry comes from a study of blood T cells in healthy people across ages. No fewer than 6 micrograms of total RNA were isolated from every sample. Study outcomes and limitations: Older age went with lower TCR beta diversity per million T cells, in a roughly linear way.

A sample-barcoded 5' primer and a J-beta primer mix were used in a second PCR of roughly 7 to 11 cycles. Tags on each cDNA molecule came from a template-switch adaptor with 12 random nucleotides. Each CDR3 protein is one row after TCRdb ran MiXCR on the 5' RACE reads. The data contain about 570,000 distinct CDR3 sequences, 25% to 30% of them singletons. The CDR3 is 14 amino acids. Trimming removed 7 bases at V and 2 bases at J, with 15 bases between. Germline assignment: CDR1 DFQATT and CDR2 SNEGSKA (reference sequence). The J gene is TRBJ1-5, the V gene TRBV20-1, with D tentatively TRBD1 (5 bases). The TCR comes from a woman in her 70s in good health. Sequenced sample: blood. The CDR3 here is CSVQGGFGNQPQHF. The CDR3 nucleotides read TGCAGTGTTCAGGGAGGATTTGGCAATCAGCCCCAGCATTTT.